This is a list of T cell receptor beta chains from one sample in a study of shared clonotypes between healthy human individuals. Some clones are missing from TCRdb's copy, which holds only in-frame ones; the method was immunoSEQ multiplex PCR. Here the sample spans approximately 720,000 clones, just over 90% being singletons. Sequenced sample: naive CD8+ T cells sorted from blood. The receptors were sampled from a man aged 30-40 years in good health. The CDR3 runs from the conserved cysteine through the conserved F or W. D genes are given only for firm matches. Only some rows state a clone size, as once, few, many or a class for expanded clones.

clone size: .
D gene: .
V gene: TRBV5-1
J gene: TRBJ2-1
CDR3 protein: CASSLESGPSYNEQFF
CDR3 DNA: TGCGCCAGCAGCTTAGAGTCAGGGCCGTCTTACAATGAGCAGTTCTTC

clone size: .
D gene: .
V gene: TRBV6-6
J gene: TRBJ2-7
CDR3 protein: CASRSTDYEQYF
CDR3 DNA: TGTGCCAGCAGGTCGACAGATTACGAGCAGTACTTC

clone size: .
D gene: .
V gene: TRBV27
J gene: TRBJ2-1
CDR3 protein: CASSSGPNPYNEQFF
CDR3 DNA: TGTGCCAGCAGTAGTGGTCCAAACCCCTACAATGAGCAGTTCTTC

clone size: .
D gene: TRBD2
V gene: TRBV29-1
J gene: TRBJ2-7
CDR3 protein: CSVQGGTSGSYEQYF
CDR3 DNA: TGCAGCGTTCAAGGTGGGACTAGCGGATCCTACGAGCAGTACTTC

clone size: .
D gene: .
V gene: TRBV10-2
J gene: TRBJ2-1
CDR3 protein: CASIRDFDNEQFF
CDR3 DNA: TGCGCCAGTATCCGGGACTTCGACAATGAGCAGTTCTTC

clone size: .
D gene: .
V gene: TRBV5-6
J gene: TRBJ1-3
CDR3 protein: CASSPGRMHGNTIYF
CDR3 DNA: TGTGCCAGCAGCCCGGGCCGCATGCATGGAAACACCATATATTTT

clone size: .
D gene: .
V gene: TRBV28
J gene: TRBJ1-3
CDR3 protein: CASSNLIRGSGNTIYF
CDR3 DNA: TGTGCCAGCAGTAACCTAATACGGGGCTCTGGAAACACCATATATTTT

clone size: .
D gene: TRBD2
V gene: TRBV7-8
J gene: TRBJ2-7
CDR3 protein: CASSIGLAGELTYEQYF
CDR3 DNA: TGTGCCAGCAGCATAGGACTAGCGGGAGAATTAACCTACGAGCAGTACTTC

clone size: .
D gene: .
V gene: TRBV5-6
J gene: TRBJ2-7
CDR3 protein: CASSNGALEQYF
CDR3 DNA: TGTGCCAGCAGCAATGGGGCTCTCGAGCAGTACTTC

clone size: .
D gene: .
V gene: TRBV6-1
J gene: TRBJ2-6
CDR3 protein: CASSEEIRGANVLIF
CDR3 DNA: TGTGCCAGCAGTGAAGAAATACGTGGGGCCAACGTCCTGATTTTC

clone size: .
D gene: TRBD1
V gene: TRBV4-1
J gene: TRBJ1-1
CDR3 protein: CASSQVPGQGAGTEAFF
CDR3 DNA: TGCGCCAGCAGCCAAGTCCCGGGACAGGGGGCGGGAACTGAAGCTTTCTTT

clone size: .
D gene: .
V gene: TRBV7-9
J gene: TRBJ2-1
CDR3 protein: CASSAPRDNEQFF
CDR3 DNA: TGTGCCAGCAGCGCCCCAAGAGACAATGAGCAGTTCTTC

clone size: .
D gene: .
V gene: TRBV7-8
J gene: TRBJ1-1
CDR3 protein: CASSYEGGTEAFF
CDR3 DNA: TGTGCCAGCAGCTACGAGGGAGGCACTGAAGCTTTCTTT

clone size: .
D gene: .
V gene: TRBV6-1
J gene: TRBJ2-7
CDR3 protein: CASTGDRNYEQYF
CDR3 DNA: TGTGCCAGCACCGGAGACAGGAATTACGAGCAGTACTTC

clone size: .
D gene: TRBD1
V gene: TRBV6-6
J gene: TRBJ2-6
CDR3 protein: CASSLTGVGANVLTF
CDR3 DNA: TGTGCCAGCAGCTTGACAGGGGTCGGGGCCAACGTCCTGACTTTC

clone size: .
D gene: TRBD2
V gene: TRBV6-5
J gene: TRBJ2-1
CDR3 protein: CASSKLAGAYNEQFF
CDR3 DNA: TGTGCCAGCAGTAAACTAGCGGGAGCCTACAATGAGCAGTTCTTC

clone size: .
D gene: TRBD1
V gene: TRBV7-7
J gene: TRBJ2-7
CDR3 protein: CASSTGQGYEQYF
CDR3 DNA: TGTGCCAGCAGCACTGGACAGGGCTACGAGCAGTACTTC

clone size: .
D gene: .
V gene: TRBV27
J gene: TRBJ2-7
CDR3 protein: CASSWRQSSYEQYF
CDR3 DNA: TGTGCCAGCAGTTGGAGACAGTCCTCCTACGAGCAGTACTTC

clone size: once
D gene: TRBD2
V gene: TRBV9
J gene: TRBJ2-7
CDR3 protein: CASSGKGGLDRPGEQYF
CDR3 DNA: TGTGCCAGCAGCGGAAAAGGTGGACTAGACCGGCCGGGGGAGCAGTACTTC

clone size: .
D gene: .
V gene: TRBV5-3
J gene: TRBJ1-4
CDR3 protein: CARSLVGAPNEKLFF
CDR3 DNA: TGTGCCAGAAGCTTAGTAGGGGCCCCTAATGAAAAACTGTTTTTT

clone size: few
D gene: .
V gene: TRBV6-5
J gene: TRBJ1-2
CDR3 protein: CASSFFGGGYTF
CDR3 DNA: TGTGCCAGCAGCTTCTTCGGCGGTGGCTACACCTTC

clone size: .
D gene: TRBD1
V gene: TRBV15
J gene: TRBJ1-1
CDR3 protein: CATSRDRDSRGVNTEAFF
CDR3 DNA: TGTGCCACCAGCAGAGATCGGGACAGTCGAGGGGTGAACACTGAAGCTTTCTTT

clone size: .
D gene: .
V gene: TRBV27
J gene: TRBJ2-3
CDR3 protein: CASSPRRAGTDTQYF
CDR3 DNA: TGTGCCAGCAGTCCGCGGAGGGCCGGCACAGATACGCAGTATTTT

clone size: .
D gene: TRBD1
V gene: TRBV27
J gene: TRBJ2-7
CDR3 protein: CASSPRTGFYEQYF
CDR3 DNA: TGTGCCAGCAGTCCTCGGACAGGGTTTTACGAGCAGTACTTC

clone size: .
D gene: .
V gene: TRBV4-3
J gene: TRBJ2-7
CDR3 protein: CASSQGLSSYEQYF
CDR3 DNA: TGCGCCAGCAGCCAAGGCCTGAGCTCCTACGAGCAGTACTTC

clone size: .
D gene: TRBD1
V gene: TRBV10-3
J gene: TRBJ2-4
CDR3 protein: CAISQGVLAKNIQYF
CDR3 DNA: TGTGCCATCAGTCAGGGGGTGCTAGCCAAAAACATTCAGTACTTC

clone size: .
D gene: TRBD1
V gene: TRBV7-2
J gene: TRBJ2-1
CDR3 protein: CASSLSRQGIIFIINEQFF
CDR3 DNA: TGTGCCAGCAGCTTATCCCGACAGGGGATTATTTTTATTATCAATGAGCAGTTCTTC

clone size: .
D gene: .
V gene: TRBV27
J gene: TRBJ1-2
CDR3 protein: CASSLGTPNYYGYTF
CDR3 DNA: TGTGCCAGCAGTTTGGGTACACCGAACTACTATGGCTACACCTTC

clone size: .
D gene: .
V gene: TRBV4-3
J gene: TRBJ2-1
CDR3 protein: CASSQDWVGSDEQFF
CDR3 DNA: TGCGCCAGCAGCCAAGATTGGGTAGGGAGCGATGAGCAGTTCTTC

clone size: .
D gene: .
V gene: TRBV11-2
J gene: TRBJ2-7
CDR3 protein: CASSLVGYPYEQYF
CDR3 DNA: TGTGCCAGCAGCTTAGTGGGTTATCCCTACGAGCAGTACTTC

clone size: .
D gene: TRBD2
V gene: TRBV7-2
J gene: TRBJ2-7
CDR3 protein: CASSSPASGRGEQYF
CDR3 DNA: TGTGCCAGCAGCTCTCCCGCGAGCGGGAGAGGCGAGCAGTACTTC

clone size: .
D gene: .
V gene: TRBV18
J gene: TRBJ2-1
CDR3 protein: CASSPLGGGTTSYNEQFF
CDR3 DNA: TGTGCCAGCTCACCACTGGGCGGCGGGACCACCTCCTACAATGAGCAGTTCTTC

clone size: .
D gene: TRBD2
V gene: TRBV27
J gene: TRBJ2-1
CDR3 protein: CASRPRLAGYNEQFF
CDR3 DNA: TGTGCCAGCAGACCGAGACTAGCGGGGTACAATGAGCAGTTCTTC

clone size: .
D gene: TRBD2
V gene: TRBV7-3
J gene: TRBJ2-3
CDR3 protein: CASSPGTSGTDTQYF
CDR3 DNA: TGTGCCAGCAGCCCGGGGACTAGCGGAACAGATACGCAGTATTTT

clone size: .
D gene: .
V gene: TRBV5-1
J gene: TRBJ2-4
CDR3 protein: CASSLAQENIQYF
CDR3 DNA: TGCGCCAGCAGCTTGGCACAGGAAAACATTCAGTACTTC